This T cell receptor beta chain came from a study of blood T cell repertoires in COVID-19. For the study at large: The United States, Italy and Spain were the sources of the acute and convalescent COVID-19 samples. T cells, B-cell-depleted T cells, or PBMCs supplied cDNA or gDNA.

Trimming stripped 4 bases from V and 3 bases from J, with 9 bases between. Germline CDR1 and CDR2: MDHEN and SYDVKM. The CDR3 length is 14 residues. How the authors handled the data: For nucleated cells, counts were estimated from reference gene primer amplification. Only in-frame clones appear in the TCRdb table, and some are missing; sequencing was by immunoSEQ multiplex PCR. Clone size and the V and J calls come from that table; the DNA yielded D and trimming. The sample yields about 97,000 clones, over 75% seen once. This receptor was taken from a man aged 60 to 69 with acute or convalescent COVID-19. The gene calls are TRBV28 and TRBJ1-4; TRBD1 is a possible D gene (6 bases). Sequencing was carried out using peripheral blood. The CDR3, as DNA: TGTGCCAGCAGTTCAGGGGCGGCTAATGAAAAACTGTTTTTT. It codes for CASSSGAANEKLFF.